A selection of T cell receptor beta chains follows, all from one sample in a study of technical replicates of blood from several donors. Generated by immunoSEQ multiplex PCR, the TCRdb table keeps only in-frame clones and is missing some. The sample has about 80,000 clones; approximately 97% are singletons. Sequencing was done on a sample of T cells isolated from PBMCs. The receptors derive from a human donor in good health. Each CDR3 is given with its conserved first and last residue. D genes are given only for firm matches. Size values are once, few and many counts, or a class for expanded clones, and some rows have none.

clone size: -
D gene: TRBD1
CDR3 length: 17
J gene: TRBJ1-2
V gene: TRBV5-1
CDR3 DNA: TGCGCCAGCAGCTTGGCCCACTGGACAGGGGTTAACTATGGCTACACCTTC
CDR3 protein: CASSLAHWTGVNYGYTF

clone size: -
D gene: -
CDR3 length: 14
J gene: TRBJ1-1
V gene: TRBV10-3
CDR3 DNA: TGTGCCATCAGTTCCCGGGGGGAGGACACTGAAGCTTTCTTT
CDR3 protein: CAISSRGEDTEAFF

clone size: -
D gene: -
CDR3 length: 14
J gene: TRBJ1-5
V gene: TRBV7-9
CDR3 DNA: TGTGCCAGCAGCCCTGGGAGTGGCAATCAGCCCCAGCATTTT
CDR3 protein: CASSPGSGNQPQHF

clone size: -
D gene: -
CDR3 length: 13
J gene: TRBJ1-4
V gene: TRBV5-8
CDR3 DNA: TGTGCCAGCAGCTTGGAGGGGAATGAAAAACTGTTTTTT
CDR3 protein: CASSLEGNEKLFF

clone size: -
D gene: -
CDR3 length: 15
J gene: TRBJ1-1
V gene: TRBV15
CDR3 DNA: TGTGCCACCAGCAGAGAGACGGGATCGGGCACTGAAGCTTTCTTT
CDR3 protein: CATSRETGSGTEAFF

clone size: -
D gene: -
CDR3 length: 11
J gene: TRBJ2-7
V gene: TRBV11-2
CDR3 DNA: TGTGCCAGCAGCTTCTTATACGAGCAGTACTTC
CDR3 protein: CASSFLYEQYF

clone size: -
D gene: TRBD2
CDR3 length: 16
J gene: TRBJ2-5
V gene: TRBV10-3
CDR3 DNA: TGTGCCATCAGTGATGGGAGGGGCGGGATCGGTGAGACCCAGTACTTC
CDR3 protein: CAISDGRGGIGETQYF

clone size: -
D gene: -
CDR3 length: 13
J gene: TRBJ2-7
V gene: TRBV6-5
CDR3 DNA: TGTGCCAGCAACCCAGTATACTCCTACGAGCAGTACTTC
CDR3 protein: CASNPVYSYEQYF

clone size: -
D gene: TRBD2
CDR3 length: 15
J gene: TRBJ2-1
V gene: TRBV5-4
CDR3 DNA: TGTGCCAGCAGCTTGTCGGGGGGGGCCTACAATGAGCAGTTCTTC
CDR3 protein: CASSLSGGAYNEQFF

clone size: once
D gene: TRBD1
CDR3 length: 14
J gene: TRBJ1-2
V gene: TRBV28
CDR3 DNA: TGTGCCAGCAGTTTTAAGCAGGGGGCGGGCGGCTACACCTTC
CDR3 protein: CASSFKQGAGGYTF

clone size: -
D gene: -
CDR3 length: 14
J gene: TRBJ2-2
V gene: TRBV7-9
CDR3 DNA: TGTGCCAGCAGCTTACTCCTTTCCCTCCGGGAGCTGTTTTTT
CDR3 protein: CASSLLLSLRELFF

clone size: -
D gene: TRBD1
CDR3 length: 16
J gene: TRBJ2-7
V gene: TRBV7-9
CDR3 DNA: TGTGCCAGCAGCCCTTATGGACAGGGGCCCTCCTACGAGCAGTACTTC
CDR3 protein: CASSPYGQGPSYEQYF

clone size: -
D gene: TRBD1
CDR3 length: 13
J gene: TRBJ1-2
V gene: TRBV6-1
CDR3 DNA: TGTGCCAGCAGAGATAGACAGGGCCATGGCTACACCTTC
CDR3 protein: CASRDRQGHGYTF

clone size: -
D gene: -
CDR3 length: 15
J gene: TRBJ1-1
V gene: TRBV2
CDR3 DNA: TGTGCCAGCAGAGTTATGGGGGGGCTAGATTCTGAAGCTTTCTTT
CDR3 protein: CASRVMGGLDSEAFF

clone size: -
D gene: -
CDR3 length: 13
J gene: TRBJ1-1
V gene: TRBV18
CDR3 DNA: TGTGCCAGCTCAGAAGGGGTGAACACTGAAGCTTTCTTT
CDR3 protein: CASSEGVNTEAFF

clone size: -
D gene: TRBD1
CDR3 length: 15
J gene: TRBJ1-3
V gene: TRBV15
CDR3 DNA: TGTGCCACCAGCCCTGACAGGGGCCCTGGAAACACCATATATTTT
CDR3 protein: CATSPDRGPGNTIYF

clone size: -
D gene: -
CDR3 length: 14
J gene: TRBJ1-1
V gene: TRBV4-2
CDR3 DNA: TGTGCCAGCAGCCAAGTTACGGGGAGGCCTGAAGCTTTCTTT
CDR3 protein: CASSQVTGRPEAFF

clone size: -
D gene: TRBD2
CDR3 length: 16
J gene: TRBJ2-1
V gene: TRBV10-2
CDR3 DNA: TGCGCCAGCAGTGAGTCGAAACTAGCGGTCTACAATGAGCAGTTCTTC
CDR3 protein: CASSESKLAVYNEQFF

clone size: -
D gene: -
CDR3 length: 15
J gene: TRBJ1-4
V gene: TRBV7-9
CDR3 DNA: TGTGCCAGCGCTAAAGGGGGGGCCAGGGAAGGAAAACTGTTTTTT
CDR3 protein: CASAKGGAREGKLFF

clone size: -
D gene: -
CDR3 length: 12
J gene: TRBJ2-3
V gene: TRBV19
CDR3 DNA: TGTGCCAGTAAGTCTTCGGCAGATACGCAGTATTTT
CDR3 protein: CASKSSADTQYF

clone size: once
D gene: TRBD2
CDR3 length: 13
J gene: TRBJ2-7
V gene: TRBV19
CDR3 DNA: TGTGCCAGTATGGGGGGGGGAGGCTACGAGCAGTACTTC
CDR3 protein: CASMGGGGYEQYF

clone size: -
D gene: -
CDR3 length: 15
J gene: TRBJ1-4
V gene: TRBV2
CDR3 DNA: TGTGCCAGCGCCCCCGGGGGGCTGTCTAATGAAAAACTGTTTTTT
CDR3 protein: CASAPGGLSNEKLFF

clone size: -
D gene: -
CDR3 length: 14
J gene: TRBJ2-3
V gene: TRBV5-1
CDR3 DNA: TGCGCCAGCAGCTCCAGGGTTTCCGTAGATACGCAGTATTTT
CDR3 protein: CASSSRVSVDTQYF

clone size: -
D gene: TRBD1
CDR3 length: 15
J gene: TRBJ2-2
V gene: TRBV10-1
CDR3 DNA: TGCGCCAGCGGAACTGGTGACAGGGATCACGGGGAGCTGTTTTTT
CDR3 protein: CASGTGDRDHGELFF

clone size: -
D gene: TRBD2
CDR3 length: 14
J gene: TRBJ2-7
V gene: TRBV5-1
CDR3 DNA: TGCGCCAGCACCTGGGGGGGGGAAGTCTACGAGCAGTACTTC
CDR3 protein: CASTWGGEVYEQYF

clone size: -
D gene: TRBD1
CDR3 length: 13
J gene: TRBJ2-7
V gene: TRBV6-1
CDR3 DNA: TGTGCCAGCAGAAACGACAGGGCGCCCGAGCAGTACTTC
CDR3 protein: CASRNDRAPEQYF

clone size: -
D gene: TRBD2
CDR3 length: 14
J gene: TRBJ2-2
V gene: TRBV12-5
CDR3 DNA: TGTGCTAGTGGCCCGGGACTAGGCACCGGGGAGCTGTTTTTT
CDR3 protein: CASGPGLGTGELFF

clone size: -
D gene: TRBD2
CDR3 length: 17
J gene: TRBJ2-7
V gene: TRBV5-6
CDR3 DNA: TGTGCCAGCAGCCTCTGGACTAGCGGGGAAGTCTACTACGAGCAGTACTTC
CDR3 protein: CASSLWTSGEVYYEQYF

clone size: -
D gene: -
CDR3 length: 14
J gene: TRBJ1-4
V gene: TRBV28
CDR3 DNA: TGTGCCAGCAGTTACAGGTTGGTGAATGAAAAACTGTTTTTT
CDR3 protein: CASSYRLVNEKLFF